This is a list of T cell receptor beta chains from one sample in a study of glioma-infiltrating T cells after dendritic cell vaccination. Using immunoSEQ multiplex PCR, the repertoire was profiled, and TCRdb retains in-frame clones only, with some absent. Seen here are 45,000 to 55,000 clones, 85% observed once, and the top ten hold roughly 11%. The specimen comprised blood, sampled before dendritic cell vaccination. The receptors shown here come from a human donor with glioblastoma. CDR3s include the opening cysteine and the closing phenylalanine or tryptophan. D genes are given only for firm matches. Clone size, where shown, is once, few, many, or a class for clones that have expanded.

j_call v_call clone_size d_call cdr3_length cdr3_aa cdr3_nt
TRBJ1-2 TRBV19 NA TRBD1 14 CASSRDRDPYGYTF TGTGCCAGTAGTCGGGACAGGGATCCCTATGGCTACACCTTC
TRBJ2-3 TRBV10-3 NA TRBD2 16 CAISDSSGGATDTQYF TGTGCCATCAGTGATAGTAGCGGGGGGGCCACAGATACGCAGTATTTT
TRBJ2-5 TRBV4-1 NA TRBD2 14 CASSPGGPQETQYF TGCGCCAGCAGCCCGGGGGGGCCCCAAGAGACCCAGTACTTC
TRBJ1-1 TRBV5-1 NA TRBD1 14 CASSSGTGALDAFF TGCGCCAGCAGCTCCGGGACAGGGGCTCTGGATGCTTTCTTT
TRBJ1-5 TRBV6-1 NA TRBD1 17 CASSGLSTGVRNQPQHF TGTGCCAGCAGTGGCCTGTCGACAGGGGTTCGGAATCAGCCCCAGCATTTT
TRBJ2-5 TRBV19 NA NA 14 CASSLGGLQETQYF TGTGCCAGTTCCCTCGGGGGTTTGCAAGAGACCCAGTACTTC
TRBJ1-5 TRBV27 NA TRBD1 19 CASSPGRTGPGYRNQPQHF TGTGCCAGCAGCCCCGGGAGGACAGGGCCTGGGTATCGCAATCAGCCCCAGCATTTT
TRBJ2-2 TRBV27 NA NA 13 CASRGMYVGELFF TGTGCCAGCAGGGGCATGTACGTCGGGGAGCTGTTTTTT
TRBJ1-2 TRBV5-1 few TRBD1 14 CASSLDRGDYGYTF TGCGCCAGCAGCTTGGACAGGGGGGACTATGGCTACACCTTC
TRBJ2-7 TRBV10-2 NA TRBD1 13 CASRQGSSYEQYF TGCGCCAGCCGACAGGGGAGCTCCTACGAGCAGTACTTC
TRBJ2-5 TRBV11-3 NA TRBD2 18 CASSPRGTLAGGQEIQYF TGTGCCAGCAGTCCCAGAGGGACCCTAGCGGGGGGCCAAGAGATCCAGTACTTC
TRBJ2-7 TRBV11-3 once NA 15 CASSLDTSLSNEQYF TGTGCCAGCAGCTTAGACACTAGCTTATCCAACGAGCAGTACTTC
TRBJ2-1 TRBV11-3 NA NA 14 CASSRAGLNNEQFF TGTGCCAGCAGTAGGGCAGGGTTGAACAATGAGCAGTTCTTC
TRBJ1-5 TRBV10-3 NA TRBD1 15 CATTRDRARDQPQHF TGTGCCACCACCAGAGACAGGGCAAGGGATCAGCCCCAGCATTTT
TRBJ2-2 TRBV18 NA NA 13 CASSPQGAGELFF TGTGCCAGCTCACCACAGGGAGCCGGGGAGCTGTTTTTT
TRBJ1-1 TRBV9 NA TRBD1 14 CASSYGQGATEAFF TGTGCCAGCAGTTACGGACAGGGGGCTACTGAAGCTTTCTTT
TRBJ1-2 TRBV4-3 few TRBD1 15 CASSRAKGQGGGYTF TGCGCCAGCAGCCGGGCAAAAGGACAGGGAGGTGGCTACACCTTC
TRBJ2-4 TRBV15 few TRBD2 15 CATSRDVGSGNIQYF TGTGCCACCAGCAGAGATGTCGGTAGCGGGAACATTCAGTACTTC
TRBJ1-4 TRBV7-2 NA NA 14 CASSLDRINEKLFF TGTGCCAGCAGCTTAGACAGAATTAATGAAAAACTGTTTTTT
TRBJ2-6 TRBV7-2 NA NA 16 CASSQPTPYGANVLTF TGTGCCAGCAGCCAACCGACACCTTATGGGGCCAACGTCCTGACTTTC
TRBJ1-1 TRBV15 once NA 15 CATSINLLMNTEAFF TGTGCCACCAGCATTAATCTACTTATGAACACTGAAGCTTTCTTT
TRBJ1-1 TRBV7-2 NA TRBD1 14 CASSPDRGRTEAFF TGTGCCAGCAGCCCTGACAGGGGGCGGACTGAAGCTTTCTTT
TRBJ1-6 TRBV30 NA NA 15 CAWLSGTNYNSPLHF TGTGCCTGGCTTTCGGGAACTAATTATAATTCACCCCTCCACTTT
TRBJ2-1 TRBV7-6 NA NA 16 CASSHGHGDSLGEQFF TGTGCCAGCAGCCACGGACACGGGGACTCACTCGGTGAGCAGTTCTTC
TRBJ2-3 TRBV4-3 NA TRBD1 17 CASSQDPGTGSTDTQYF TGCGCCAGCAGCCAAGATCCAGGGACAGGAAGCACAGATACGCAGTATTTT
TRBJ1-2 TRBV19 NA TRBD1 15 CASSTPGQGNYGYTF TGTGCCAGTAGTACTCCGGGACAGGGTAACTATGGCTACACCTTC
TRBJ2-1 TRBV6-1 NA TRBD2 15 CASSDISGSYNEQFF TGTGCCAGCAGTGATATTAGCGGGAGCTACAATGAGCAGTTCTTC
TRBJ1-3 TRBV5-4 NA NA 17 CASSAGRLGSSGNTIYF TGTGCCAGCAGCGCGGGACGCCTCGGGAGCTCTGGAAACACCATATATTTT
TRBJ1-5 TRBV30 NA NA 13 CAWSVGGGQPQHF TGTGCCTGGAGTGTCGGGGGAGGGCAGCCCCAGCATTTT
TRBJ2-1 TRBV11-3 NA NA 14 CASSSNFGYNEQFF TGTGCCAGCAGCTCAAACTTCGGTTACAATGAGCAGTTCTTC
TRBJ1-6 TRBV2 NA NA 14 CASTGQHVGSPLHF TGTGCCAGCACTGGACAGCATGTGGGTTCACCCCTCCACTTT
TRBJ2-7 TRBV10-2 NA TRBD2 15 CASRTGTSGSYEQYF TGCGCCAGCAGAACCGGGACTAGCGGGAGCTACGAGCAGTACTTC
TRBJ2-7 TRBV4-3 NA NA 16 CASSQGAVRGTYEQYF TGCGCCAGCAGCCAAGGGGCGGTCAGGGGAACCTACGAGCAGTACTTC
TRBJ2-3 TRBV9 NA NA 12 CASSAIRDTQYF TGTGCCAGCAGCGCCATCCGGGATACGCAGTATTTT
TRBJ1-1 TRBV5-1 NA NA 14 CASSLAQANTEAFF TGCGCCAGCAGCTTGGCACAGGCGAACACTGAAGCTTTCTTT
TRBJ1-5 TRBV27 NA TRBD1 15 CATPTGQEFNQPQHF TGTGCCACCCCCACAGGACAGGAGTTCAATCAGCCCCAGCATTTT
TRBJ2-5 TRBV2 NA NA 14 CASSAGQHQETQYF TGTGCCAGCAGCGCTGGACAGCACCAAGAGACCCAGTACTTC
TRBJ1-3 TRBV18 NA TRBD1 17 CASSPQGTGRAGNTIYF TGTGCCAGCTCACCGCAAGGGACAGGGCGTGCTGGAAACACCATATATTTT
TRBJ2-7 TRBV10-1 NA NA 15 CASSEYTGRGYEQYF TGCGCCAGCAGTGAATATACGGGCAGGGGCTACGAGCAGTACTTC
TRBJ1-2 TRBV5-1 NA TRBD1 15 CASSLGQPPNYGYTF TGCGCCAGCAGCCTGGGACAGCCTCCTAACTATGGCTACACCTTC
TRBJ1-2 TRBV5-1 NA TRBD1 14 CASSPGQGDYGYTF TGCGCCAGCAGCCCGGGACAGGGAGACTATGGCTACACCTTC